A single sample gave rise to the 20 T cell receptor beta chains below, sequenced in a study of STAT5B mutations in CD4+ large granular lymphocyte leukemia. Measured with immunoSEQ multiplex PCR; TCRdb has only the in-frame clones, and not every one. The table has just over 25,000 clones, approximately 81% seen once. The material sequenced was CD4+ T cells from blood buffy coats. These receptors all come from a human donor in good health.

The chain employs TRBV19 and TRBJ1-5; 7 positions agree with TRBD1. Losses at the gene ends were 7 bases for V and 2 bases for J; bases not matched to a gene: 8. The CDR3 has 15 residues. Looked up from germline, CDR1 is LNHDA and CDR2 is SQIVND (reference sequence). The chain's CDR3 is CASNPDRFGNQPQHF. CDR3 coding DNA: TGTGCCAGTAACCCGGACAGGTTTGGCAATCAGCCCCAGCATTTT.

The chain couples TRBV5-4 to TRBJ1-3; 9 positions agree with TRBD1. After removal of 4 bases from V and 2 bases from J, the junction contained 4 bases not matched to a gene. The CDR3 loop spans 15 amino acids. The V gene's germline CDR1 is SGHNT and CDR2 YYREEE (reference sequence). CDR3 nucleotide sequence: TGTGCCAGCAGCATCGGGACAGGGACTGGAAACACCATATATTTT. It specifies CASSIGTGTGNTIYF.

V is TRBV19 and J is TRBJ1-2; 7 nucleotides match TRBD1. The germline gives CDR1 LNHDA, CDR2 SQIVND (reference sequence). The CDR3 is 15 amino acids. The junction had 6 bases not matched to a gene; V was cut back by 5 bases and J by 0 bases. CDR3 nucleotides: TGTGCCAGTAGTTTAACCGGGACAGCTAACTATGGCTACACCTTC. It translates to CASSLTGTANYGYTF. Filled out from reference TRBV19 and TRBJ1-2, the complete variable domain reads DGGITQSPKYLFRKEGQNVTLSCEQNLNHDAMYWYRQDPGQGLRLIYYSQIVNDFQKGDIAEGYSVSREKKESFPLTVTSAQKNPTAFYLCASSLTGTANYGYTFGSGTRLTVV.

V gene TRBV11-2 combines with J gene TRBJ2-1; TRBD2 matches 10 bases. CDR3 length: 14 amino acids. After removal of 5 bases from V and 4 bases from J, the junction contained 2 bases not matched to a gene. Germline V CDR1 and CDR2: SGHAT, FQNNGV. The CDR3 protein is CASSRTSGYNEQFF. The CDR3 bases are TGTGCCAGCAGCCGGACTAGCGGTTACAATGAGCAGTTCTTC.

This clone occurred once. The chain uses TRBV2 and TRBJ1-4; TRBD1 agrees at 7 bases. With 6 bases clipped from V and 0 bases from J, the junction kept 7 bases outside the gene matches. The length of the CDR3 is 16 residues. The germline gives CDR1 SNHLY, CDR2 FYNNEI. CDR3 coding DNA: TGTGCCAGCAGGCACGACGGGACAGCAACTAATGAAAAACTGTTTTTT. This translates into CASRHDGTATNEKLFF.

This clone has only one observation. V usage is TRBV7-9 and J usage is TRBJ2-5; weak D call: TRBD1 (6 bases). The CDR3 is made up of 15 amino acids. Trimming pared 3 bases from V and 3 bases from J, leaving 14 bases between. In germline, CDR1 is SEHNR, CDR2 FQNEAQ (reference sequence). The CDR3 protein is CASSLGQGPEETQYF. In DNA, the CDR3 is TGTGCCAGCAGCTTGGGGCAGGGGCCCGAAGAGACCCAGTACTTC.

This sequence joins TRBV5-1 and TRBJ2-5; maybe TRBD2 (6 bases). The length of the CDR3 is 14 residues. V lost 1 base, J lost 5 bases, and 12 bases lay in between. The germline gives CDR1 SGHRS, CDR2 YFSETQ. The CDR3 is CASSLKAGRETQYF. DNA for the CDR3: TGCGCCAGCAGCTTGAAGGCGGGGCGGGAGACCCAGTACTTC.

The chain couples TRBV11-3 to TRBJ2-1; D is unresolved. Per the germline V gene, CDR1 is SGHNT and CDR2 is YENEEA. The ends were cut back, 5 bases at V and 9 bases at J, with 14 bases in the middle. CDR3 length: 13 amino acids. CDR3 region: CASSRRSMGEQFF. CDR3 in DNA: TGTGCCAGCAGCAGACGTTCTATGGGTGAGCAGTTCTTC.

The J gene is TRBJ2-7, the V gene TRBV30; weak D call: TRBD2 (5 bases). Germline assignment: CDR1 GTSNPN and CDR2 SVGIG (reference sequence). The CDR3 has 14 amino acids. The V end lost 2 bases, the J end lost 0 bases, and 11 bases lay between the germline ends. Here the CDR3 DNA reads TGTGCCTGGAGTAGGAGGACCCTCTCCTACGAGCAGTACTTC. Its protein product is CAWSRRTLSYEQYF.

V gene TRBV9 combines with J gene TRBJ1-2; D unresolved. V lost 3 bases and J lost 8, with 17 bases in between. There are 14 residues in the CDR3. Germline V gives CDR1 SGDLS, CDR2 YYNGEE. The chain's CDR3 is CASSDRTAPSGYTF. The CDR3 nucleotides read TGTGCCAGCAGCGACCGGACGGCCCCAAGCGGCTACACCTTC. Full variable domain (remainder filled in from reference TRBV9 and TRBJ1-2): DSGVTQTPKHLITATGQRVTLRCSPRSGDLSVYWYQQSLDQGLQFLIQYYNGEERAKGNILERFSAQQFPDLHSELNLSSLELGDSALYFCASSDRTAPSGYTFGSGTRLTVV.

This clone was found once. The chain recombines TRBV5-4 with TRBJ2-3; D call uncertain. There are 16 residues in the CDR3. Germline V CDR1 and CDR2: SGHNT, YYREEE (reference sequence). V lost 4 bases and J 1 base, leaving 16 bases between the germline ends. CDR3 protein: CASSPNILPGTDTQYF. The CDR3 DNA sequence: TGTGCCAGCAGCCCAAATATTCTCCCAGGCACAGATACGCAGTATTTT.

A few counts support this clone. The CDR3 protein is CASSQGDGYNQPQHF. In DNA form, the CDR3 reads TGTGCCAGCAGCCAAGGTGACGGGTACAATCAGCCCCAGCATTTT. The chain is built from TRBV4-2 and TRBJ1-5; no reliable D call. V gave up 1 base and J gave up 3 bases, with 10 bases separating them. The length of the CDR3 is 15 residues. CDR1 and CDR2 (germline): LGHNA, YNFKEQ.

V gene TRBV7-9 combines with J gene TRBJ2-1; 7 bases line up with TRBD1. The germline V gene has CDR1 SEHNR and CDR2 FQNEAQ (reference sequence). The CDR3 has 15 amino acids. The V gene end was trimmed by 2 bases and the J gene end by 0 bases; junction bases not matched to a gene: 1. For the CDR3, the DNA is TGTGCCAGCAGCTTACGACAGGGCTCCTACAATGAGCAGTTCTTC. Translation: CASSLRQGSYNEQFF.

A single count supports this clone. The V gene is TRBV6-5, the J gene TRBJ1-2; 7 bases are shared with TRBD1. CDR1 MNHEY and CDR2 SVGAGI come from the germline V gene. This CDR3 contains 16 residues. V trimming: 4 bases; J trimming: 2 bases; junction bases outside the gene matches: 10. The CDR3, as DNA: TGTGCCAGCAGTTGCCGTCCCGGGACAGAGAACTATGGCTACACCTTC. Its protein is CASSCRPGTENYGYTF.

The J gene is TRBJ2-7, the V gene TRBV10-3; D is possibly TRBD1 or TRBD2 (7 bases each). Deletions cut 7 bases from V and 2 bases from J, with 15 bases between. In germline, CDR1 is ENHRY, CDR2 SYGVKD. CDR3 length equals 14 residues. The CDR3 sequence is CAIKRDSNTYEQYF. CDR3 in DNA: TGTGCCATCAAGCGGGACAGCAACACCTACGAGCAGTACTTC.

This clone has a handful of counts. The chain joins TRBV7-9 to TRBJ1-5, with 9 bases lining up with TRBD1. The CDR3 totals 12 residues. Germline V lookup: CDR1 SEHNR, CDR2 FQNEAQ (reference sequence). V trimming: 5 bases; J trimming: 9 bases; junction bases outside the gene matches: 2. CDR3 DNA: TGTGCCAGCAGCGCGACAGGGGGGCCCCAGCATTTT. Translating it yields CASSATGGPQHF.

This clone was seen only once. The chain has TRBV5-1 and TRBJ1-2; 8 nucleotides line up with TRBD1. Trimming took 2 bases from V and 7 from J; bases not matched to a gene: 7. CDR3 length: 14 residues. The germline gives CDR1 SGHRS, CDR2 YFSETQ. CDR3 protein: CASSLGQGPGGYTF. The CDR3 coding sequence is TGCGCCAGCAGCTTAGGACAGGGCCCCGGTGGCTACACCTTC.

The rearrangement links TRBV29-1 to TRBJ2-3; 8 bases fit TRBD2. Looked up from germline, CDR1 is SQVTM and CDR2 is ANQGSEA. The CDR3 runs 13 residues. The J segment lost 3 bases and the V segment lost 2 bases, leaving 1 base of the junction unmatched. DNA for the CDR3: TGCAGCGTTGAAAGCGGGGGAACAGATACGCAGTATTTT. It encodes CSVESGGTDTQYF.

This rearrangement joins TRBV4-2 to TRBJ2-3; 9 nucleotides align to TRBD1. The germline CDR1 and CDR2 sequences are LGHNA and YNFKEQ. With 2 bases clipped from V and 0 bases from J, the junction kept 9 bases outside the gene matches. The CDR3 extends over 18 amino acids. The CDR3 DNA follows: TGTGCCAGCAGCCAACCATCCGGGACAGGGAGAAGCACAGATACGCAGTATTTT. Translated, it gives CASSQPSGTGRSTDTQYF.

V gene TRBV2 combines with J gene TRBJ2-3; 8 nucleotides agree with TRBD2. Germline CDR1 reads SNHLY; CDR2 reads FYNNEI. V lost 8 bases, J lost 0 bases, and 13 bases stayed unmatched. The CDR3 consists of 17 residues. CDR3 region: CASGMSKAGGSTDTQYF. CDR3 DNA sequence: TGTGCCAGCGGAATGTCCAAGGCGGGGGGTAGCACAGATACGCAGTATTTT.